This entry describes one T cell receptor (beta chain). Its antigen is unknown. A read error may account for a junction end that differs from germline. The data belong to a study of blood T cells in healthy people across ages. Study in general: About one barcoded beta molecule per two T cells came from capture by template switching. Overall study results and limits: Estimates of total diversity, which came from one million sequenced T cells, were considered to be underestimates. Unsorted PBMC material precluded a definitive naive versus antigen-experienced comparison.

Per the germline V gene, CDR1 is MGHRA and CDR2 is YSYEKL. CDR3 size: 15 residues. Next came a second PCR, run for about 6 to 12 cycles, which used a sample-barcoded 5' primer along with a J-beta primer mix. Tagging of each cDNA molecule was performed by a template-switch adaptor with 12 random nucleotides. TCRdb processed the 5' RACE reads anew with MiXCR; each CDR3 protein has one entry. In the table there are hundreds of thousands of distinct CDR3 sequences, about 54% of which are singletons. Sequenced input: blood. This TCR was recovered from a man in his fifties or sixties in good health. The chain couples TRBV4-1 to TRBJ2-1; D tentatively fits TRBD1 or TRBD2 (5 bases each). The DNA for the CDR3 is TGCGCCAGCAACCAGGGCGGGCAACAGAACAATAAGCAGTTCTTC. Amino acids: CASNQGGQQNNKQFF.